This entry lists 22 T cell receptor beta chains sequenced from one sample in a study of T cells in narcolepsy. Assay: immunoSEQ multiplex PCR; the TCRdb copy retains only in-frame clones and omits some. The data show 27,000 or so clones, around 78% seen once. Material for sequencing was CD45RA- memory CD4+ T cells from PBMCs. These receptors were taken from a human donor with narcolepsy.

This sequence joins TRBV7-2 and TRBJ2-5, with D possibly TRBD1 on 5 matching bases. This CDR3 region has 16 residues. Trimming took 0 bases from V and 2 from J, leaving 13 bases between them. Germline loops: CDR1 SGHTA, CDR2 FQGNSA. The CDR3 DNA sequence: TGTGCCAGCAGCTTAGCGGGCAGGGTGGTACAAGAGACCCAGTACTTC. It yields the protein CASSLAGRVVQETQYF.

This rearrangement joins TRBV2 to TRBJ1-5; D gene ambiguous. Trimming took 4 bases from V and 6 from J, leaving 13 bases between them. CDR3 length equals 14 residues. The V gene's germline CDR1 is SNHLY and CDR2 FYNNEI. As DNA, the CDR3 is TGTGCCAGCAGTGTGGAGAGGGCGGCTCAGCCCCAGCATTTT. Translating it yields CASSVERAAQPQHF.

The chain is built from TRBV6-1 and TRBJ1-4; perhaps TRBD1 as D (6 bases). With 4 bases removed from V and 7 bases from J, the gap between germline ends came to 7 bases. The CDR3 is made up of 12 amino acids. Germline loops: CDR1 MNHNS, CDR2 SASEGT. The CDR3 sequence: CASSGDTEKLFF. The CDR3 DNA sequence: TGTGCCAGCAGTGGGGACACTGAAAAACTGTTTTTT.

This clone was detected only a few times. The chain is built from TRBV19 and TRBJ1-2, with D tentatively TRBD1 (5 bases). The CDR3 has 15 amino acids. V was shortened by 3 bases and J by 2 bases, with 13 bases between the two germline ends. The germline V gene encodes CDR1 LNHDA and CDR2 SQIVND (reference sequence). The CDR3 reads CASSITVGTNYGYTF. Here the CDR3 DNA reads TGTGCCAGTAGTATCACTGTAGGGACGAACTATGGCTACACCTTC.

The chain links TRBV28 to TRBJ1-6, with D unclear. Germline V gene sequence: CDR1 MDHEN, CDR2 SYDVKM. The CDR3 is 14 residues long. V was pared by 6 bases and J by 0 bases, with 6 bases between. CDR3 sequence reads: CASRSSSYNSPLHF. CDR3 coding DNA: TGTGCCAGCAGGTCCAGCTCCTATAATTCACCCCTCCACTTT.

CDR3 coding DNA: TGTGCCATCAAAAGCGGGGGGACTTCCTACGAGCAGTACTTC. It encodes CAIKSGGTSYEQYF. This sequence joins TRBV10-3 and TRBJ2-7; TRBD2 agrees at 9 bases. V trimming: 7 bases; J trimming: 1 base; junction bases outside the gene matches: 5. The CDR3 contains 14 residues. In germline, CDR1 is ENHRY, CDR2 SYGVKD.

This chain uses TRBV7-6 with TRBJ1-1; D remains ambiguous. V lost 1 base and J lost 2, with 5 bases in between. This CDR3 spans 13 amino acids. Germline values: CDR1 SGHVS, CDR2 FNYEAQ. The CDR3, as DNA: TGTGCCAGCAGCTTAGTAGGAAACACTGAAGCTTTCTTT. Translation gives CASSLVGNTEAFF.

The rearrangement links TRBV18 to TRBJ2-5; D ambiguous. Trimming took 6 bases from V and 7 from J, leaving 15 bases between them. The CDR3 extends over 13 amino acids. Germline V gene lookup returns CDR1 KGHSH and CDR2 LQKENI. CDR3 in amino acids: CASSSANLGTQYF. CDR3 in DNA: TGTGCCAGCTCCTCAGCTAATTTAGGGACCCAGTACTTC. Drawing the rest from reference TRBV18 and TRBJ2-5, the complete variable domain is NAGVMQNPRHLVRRRGQEARLRCSPMKGHSHVYWYRQLPEEGLKFMVYLQKENIIDESGMPKERFSAEFPKEGPSILRIQQVVRGDSAAYFCASSSANLGTQYFGPGTRLLVL.

This chain connects TRBV2 to TRBJ2-5; 16 bases match TRBD2. V shed 6 bases, J shed 6 bases, and the junction held 4 bases outside the gene matches. Germline V lookup: CDR1 SNHLY, CDR2 FYNNEI. The CDR3 runs 15 residues. For the CDR3, the DNA is TGTGCCAGCAGGGGACTAGCGGGGGGGCGTCAGACCCAGTACTTC. Translation gives CASRGLAGGRQTQYF.

In its sample, this clone was seen once. The same CDR3 can be traced to other DNA sequences in this sample. The chain joins TRBV6-6 to TRBJ1-2; D may be TRBD1 (5 bases). Deletions cut 0 bases from V and 8 bases from J, with 7 bases between. This CDR3 is 12 amino acids long. The germline gives CDR1 MNHNY, CDR2 SVGAGI (reference sequence). The CDR3 nucleotides read TGTGCCAGCAGTTACTCTCGGGGCGGCTACACCTTC. This encodes CASSYSRGGYTF.

The rearrangement joins TRBV6-5 to TRBJ1-2; no clear D. This CDR3 spans 14 amino acids. V was cut by 5 bases and J by 5 bases, with 15 bases left in between. Germline V lookup: CDR1 MNHEY, CDR2 SVGAGI. This CDR3 reads CASSVIGDRYGYTF. CDR3 nucleotide sequence: TGTGCCAGCAGTGTAATCGGGGATCGGTATGGCTACACCTTC.

The chain combines TRBV19 with TRBJ2-4; possible D gene TRBD1, 6 bases. Germline CDR1 LNHDA, CDR2 SQIVND (reference sequence). The V end lost 6 bases, the J end lost 0 bases, and 21 bases lay between the germline ends. The CDR3 loop spans 18 amino acids. In DNA form, the CDR3 reads TGTGCCAGTAGGCGGTCGGACAGCTCAGTAATAGCCAAAAACATTCAGTACTTC. It yields the protein CASRRSDSSVIAKNIQYF.

The genes are TRBV2 and TRBJ2-5; TRBD2 agrees at 10 bases. The J segment lost 4 bases and the V segment lost 5 bases, leaving 7 bases of the junction unmatched. This CDR3 contains 15 residues. The germline V gene has CDR1 SNHLY and CDR2 FYNNEI. CDR3 region: CASSLLAGIVETQYF. CDR3 bases: TGTGCCAGCAGTCTACTAGCGGGGATTGTAGAGACCCAGTACTTC.

The chain has TRBV6-1 and TRBJ1-4; the D is unclear. This CDR3 is built from 15 residues. V was cut by 4 bases and J by 4 bases, with 13 bases left in between. Germline CDR1 is MNHNS and CDR2 is SASEGT. The CDR3 spells CASSGGKWSNEKLFF. CDR3 sequence (DNA): TGTGCCAGCAGTGGAGGTAAATGGAGTAATGAAAAACTGTTTTTT.

This clone has just a few counts. The chain recombines TRBV11-3 with TRBJ2-7; 7 nucleotides align to TRBD2. CDR3 length: 15 residues. Germline CDR1 is SGHNT and CDR2 is YENEEA. V trimming: 2 bases; J trimming: 0 bases; junction bases outside the gene matches: 4. The CDR3 spells CASSLWEGRSYEQYF. DNA for the CDR3: TGTGCCAGCAGCTTATGGGAGGGGCGCTCCTACGAGCAGTACTTC.

About this clone: Distinct nucleotide sequences in the sample also encode this CDR3. V usage is TRBV7-7 and J usage is TRBJ2-7; the match to TRBD1 covers 9 bases. Germline lookup yields CDR1 SSHAT and CDR2 FNYEAQ (reference sequence). Trimming at V came to 3 bases and at J to 4 bases, leaving 4 bases not matched to a gene. This CDR3 region has 14 residues. The CDR3 bases are TGTGCCAGCAGCTTGGAACAGGGGGCATACGAGCAGTACTTC. Protein: CASSLEQGAYEQYF.

The genes are TRBV11-2 and TRBJ2-7, with TRBD2 identical over 12 bases. V lost 4 bases and J lost 7; bases outside the gene matches: 8. The CDR3 length is 15 residues. Germline V gives CDR1 SGHAT, CDR2 FQNNGV. CDR3 loop: CASSSRLAGEWEQYF. CDR3 coding DNA: TGTGCCAGCAGCTCCCGACTAGCGGGGGAGTGGGAGCAGTACTTC.

V gene TRBV5-6 combines with J gene TRBJ2-7, with D possibly TRBD2 on 5 matching bases. CDR1 SGHDT and CDR2 YYEEEE come from the germline V gene. The CDR3 runs 12 residues. V lost 6 bases to trimming and J lost 6 bases, with 13 bases between them. Here the CDR3 DNA reads TGTGCCAGCACCAGGAGGATGAGCGAGCAGTACTTC. Amino acid sequence: CASTRRMSEQYF.

The chain recombines TRBV6-6 with TRBJ2-3; 10 bases match TRBD2. CDR1 is MNHNY and CDR2 is SVGAGI in the germline V gene (reference sequence). After removal of 2 bases from V and 1 base from J, the junction contained 3 bases not matched to a gene. The CDR3 length is 16 residues. CDR3 residues: CASSYGTSGGTDTQYF. DNA for the CDR3: TGTGCCAGCAGTTACGGTACTAGCGGGGGCACAGATACGCAGTATTTT.

This chain links TRBV5-1 with TRBJ1-1, with D possibly being TRBD1 (5 bases). Trimming pared 6 bases from V and 1 base from J, leaving 13 bases between. This CDR3 is 14 amino acids long. Germline V CDR1 and CDR2: SGHRS, YFSETQ. In DNA form, the CDR3 reads TGCGCCAGCACTCTTGAGGGGAGGAACACTGAAGCTTTCTTT. Amino acid sequence: CASTLEGRNTEAFF.

The chain recombines TRBV5-1 with TRBJ2-3, with no clear D. Trimming took off 1 base at V and 2 bases at J, with 5 bases between the two ends. Germline CDR1 is SGHRS and CDR2 is YFSETQ. This CDR3 has 13 residues. The CDR3 is CASSLSVTDTQYF. DNA for the CDR3: TGCGCCAGCAGCTTGAGTGTCACAGATACGCAGTATTTT.

The CDR3 spells CASSPREAVESSYEQYF. In nucleotides, the CDR3 is TGTGCCAGCTCACCACGCGAGGCGGTGGAGTCGTCCTACGAGCAGTACTTC. The V call is TRBV18, the J call TRBJ2-7; D gene ambiguous. Germline values: CDR1 KGHSH, CDR2 LQKENI. This CDR3 is built from 17 residues. V lost 1 base and J 1 base, leaving 17 bases between the germline ends.